Here is one TCR beta chain with its context. Clones were read by immunoSEQ multiplex PCR, and TCRdb kept only the in-frame ones, dropping some. The sample carries around 95,000 clones, around 85% recorded once. The data stem from a study of blood T cell repertoires in COVID-19. Between the trimmed V and J ends, which lost 1 base and 4 bases, there was a span of 10 bases. This CDR3 is 15 amino acids long. Germline loops: CDR1 KGHSH, CDR2 LQKENI. The TCR comes from a human donor in a cohort sampled during active COVID-19. This chain connects TRBV18 to TRBJ2-2, with no clear D. The sample comprised peripheral blood. The CDR3 DNA reads as TGTGCCAGCTCACCACAATCGACGGGCACCGGGGAGCTGTTTTTT. Its protein is CASSPQSTGTGELFF.